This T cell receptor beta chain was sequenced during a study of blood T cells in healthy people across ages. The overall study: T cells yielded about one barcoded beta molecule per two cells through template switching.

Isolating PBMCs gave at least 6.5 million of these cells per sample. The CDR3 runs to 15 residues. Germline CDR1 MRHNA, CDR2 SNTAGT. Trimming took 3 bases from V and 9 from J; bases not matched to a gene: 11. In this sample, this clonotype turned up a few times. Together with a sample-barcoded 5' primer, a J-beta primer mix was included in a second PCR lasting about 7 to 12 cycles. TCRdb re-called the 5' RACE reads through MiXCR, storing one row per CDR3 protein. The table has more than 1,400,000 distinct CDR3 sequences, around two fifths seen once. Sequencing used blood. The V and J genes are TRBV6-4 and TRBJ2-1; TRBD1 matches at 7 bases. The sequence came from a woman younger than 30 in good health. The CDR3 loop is CASSEGDRDLSEQFF. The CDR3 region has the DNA TGTGCCAGCAGTGAGGGGGACAGAGACCTAAGTGAGCAGTTCTTC.